This T cell receptor (beta chain) was profiled in a study of shared clonotypes between healthy human individuals. Study-level background: Each donor's CD8 memory used one plate, CD8 naive two, each CD4 subset three.

Clones were read by immunoSEQ multiplex PCR, and TCRdb kept only the in-frame ones, dropping some. The table records approximately 980,000 clones, around 80% of them present only once. Notes on the study in general: Clonotypes not shared had lower generation probabilities than those common to all four donors. Roughly 5.3% of naive CD4 clonotypes were common to several donors.

This CDR3 has 11 amino acids. Deletions cut 4 bases from V and 7 bases from J, with 7 bases between. Comments on this clone: Its antigen is not known.

The chain is built from TRBV23-1 and TRBJ2-5; tentatively, D is TRBD2 (5 bases). TRBV23-1 is annotated as an ORF whose role is uncertain. Sequences were obtained from memory CD4+ T cells sorted from blood. Subset specified: CD45RA-negative fraction. This clonotype was obtained from a man aged 18 to 30 in good health. CDR3 loop: CASSLRGTQYF. DNA for the CDR3: TGCGCCAGCAGTCTTCGGGGGACCCAGTACTTC.